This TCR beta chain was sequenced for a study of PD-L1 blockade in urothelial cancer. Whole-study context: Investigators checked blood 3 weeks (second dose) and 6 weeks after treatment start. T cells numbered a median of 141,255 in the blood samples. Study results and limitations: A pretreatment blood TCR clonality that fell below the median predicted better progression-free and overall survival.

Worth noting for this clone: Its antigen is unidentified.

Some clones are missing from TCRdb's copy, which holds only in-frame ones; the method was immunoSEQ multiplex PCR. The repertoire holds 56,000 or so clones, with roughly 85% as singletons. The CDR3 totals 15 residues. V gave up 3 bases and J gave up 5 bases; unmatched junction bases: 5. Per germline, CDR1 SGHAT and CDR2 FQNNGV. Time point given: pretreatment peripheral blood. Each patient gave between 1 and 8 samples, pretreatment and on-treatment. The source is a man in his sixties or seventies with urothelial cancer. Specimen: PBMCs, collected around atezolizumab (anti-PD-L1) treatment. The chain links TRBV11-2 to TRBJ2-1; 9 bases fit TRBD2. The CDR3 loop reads CASSLWREGNNEQFF. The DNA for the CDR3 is TGTGCCAGCAGCTTGTGGCGGGAGGGTAACAATGAGCAGTTCTTC.